This T cell receptor beta chain appears in the sequencing data of a study of shared clonotypes between healthy human individuals. General observations from the study: Genetic and exposure-history diversity was limited by the small donor number.

Turning to this clone: What it recognizes is unknown.

Profiled with immunoSEQ multiplex PCR; TCRdb holds only in-frame clones, not every one. The sample gives under 1,100,000 clones, around 75% of which show up once; approximately 1.5% is in the top ten. The CDR3 consists of 15 residues. Germline V gene data show CDR1 as SNHLY and CDR2 as FYNNEI. Trimming removed 6 bases from V and 6 bases from J, with 18 bases in between. This sequence was found in a young man in good health. The gene calls are TRBV2 and TRBJ1-5, with a possible D match to TRBD1 (5 bases). Sequenced input: memory CD4+ T cells sorted from blood. Noted subset: CD45RA-negative fraction. In DNA, the CDR3 is TGTGCCAGCAGCTCCCCGAGGGGAGGGATTCAGCCCCAGCATTTT. Translating it yields CASSSPRGGIQPQHF.